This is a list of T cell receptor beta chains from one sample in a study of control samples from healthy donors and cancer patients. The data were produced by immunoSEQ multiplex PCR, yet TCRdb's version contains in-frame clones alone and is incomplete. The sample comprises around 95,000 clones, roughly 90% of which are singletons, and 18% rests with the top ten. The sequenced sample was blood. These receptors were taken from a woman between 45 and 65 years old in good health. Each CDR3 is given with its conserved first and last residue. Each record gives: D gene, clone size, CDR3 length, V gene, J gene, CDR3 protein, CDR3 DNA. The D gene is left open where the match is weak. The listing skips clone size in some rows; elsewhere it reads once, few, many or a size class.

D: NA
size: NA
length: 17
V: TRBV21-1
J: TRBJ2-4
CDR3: CASSKAYRGAAKNIQYF
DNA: TGTGCCAGCAGCAAAGCATACAGGGGGGCGGCCAAAAACATTCAGTACTTC

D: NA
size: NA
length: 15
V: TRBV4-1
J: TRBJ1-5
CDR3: CASSQAHYSNQPQHF
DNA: TGCGCCAGCAGCCAAGCCCACTATAGCAATCAGCCCCAGCATTTT

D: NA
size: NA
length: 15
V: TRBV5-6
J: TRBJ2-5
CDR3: CASSLAPSPQETQYF
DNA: TGTGCCAGCAGCTTGGCCCCCAGCCCTCAAGAGACCCAGTACTTC

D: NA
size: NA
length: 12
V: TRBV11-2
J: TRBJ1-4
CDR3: CASRGAGEKLFF
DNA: TGTGCCAGCAGGGGCGCCGGTGAAAAACTGTTTTTT

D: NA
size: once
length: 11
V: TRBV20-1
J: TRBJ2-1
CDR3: CSALQGDEQFF
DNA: TGCAGTGCTCTCCAGGGCGATGAGCAGTTCTTC

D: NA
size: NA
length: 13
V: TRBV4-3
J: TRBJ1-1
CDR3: CASSHLVGPEAFF
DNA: TGCGCCAGCAGCCACCTTGTGGGGCCTGAAGCTTTCTTT

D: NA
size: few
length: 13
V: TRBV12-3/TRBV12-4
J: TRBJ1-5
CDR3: CASSYRGNQPQHF
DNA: TGTGCCAGCAGTTACAGGGGCAATCAGCCCCAGCATTTT

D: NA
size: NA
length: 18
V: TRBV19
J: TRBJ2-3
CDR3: CASSTYGSIISSTDTQYF
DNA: TGTGCCAGTAGTACTTATGGGAGCATCATCTCCAGCACAGATACGCAGTATTTT

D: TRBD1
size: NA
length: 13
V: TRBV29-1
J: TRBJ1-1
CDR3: CSSEQGTGAEAFF
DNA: TGCAGCTCCGAACAGGGGACGGGGGCTGAAGCTTTCTTT

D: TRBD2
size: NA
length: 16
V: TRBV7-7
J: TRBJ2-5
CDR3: CASSLSLAGPQETQYF
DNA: TGTGCCAGCAGCTTAAGTTTAGCGGGGCCCCAAGAGACCCAGTACTTC

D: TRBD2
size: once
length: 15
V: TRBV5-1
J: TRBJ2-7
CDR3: CASSGEGRGSYEQYF
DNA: TGCGCCAGCAGTGGGGAAGGGCGGGGGTCCTACGAGCAGTACTTC

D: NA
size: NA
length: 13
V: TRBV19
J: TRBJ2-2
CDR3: CASSILSTGELFF
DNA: TGTGCCAGTAGTATTTTGTCTACCGGGGAGCTGTTTTTT

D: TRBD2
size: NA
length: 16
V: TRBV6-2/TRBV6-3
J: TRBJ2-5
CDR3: CASSLLGTSLGETQYF
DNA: TGTGCCAGCAGTCTTCTCGGGACTAGCCTTGGGGAGACCCAGTACTTC

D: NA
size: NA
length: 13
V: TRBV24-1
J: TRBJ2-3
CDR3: CATGQFSTDTQYF
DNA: TGTGCCACCGGTCAGTTCTCCACAGATACGCAGTATTTT

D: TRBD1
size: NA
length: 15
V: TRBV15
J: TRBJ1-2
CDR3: CATSRRGDSSYGYTF
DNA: TGTGCCACCAGCCGACGTGGGGACAGTTCATATGGCTACACCTTC

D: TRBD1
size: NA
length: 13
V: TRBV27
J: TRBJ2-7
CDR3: CASSPGTGNEQYF
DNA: TGTGCCAGCAGTCCCGGGACAGGGAACGAGCAGTACTTC

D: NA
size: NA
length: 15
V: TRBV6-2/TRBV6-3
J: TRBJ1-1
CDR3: CASSLERVGNTEAFF
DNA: TGTGCCAGCAGCCTAGAACGAGTTGGGAACACTGAAGCTTTCTTT

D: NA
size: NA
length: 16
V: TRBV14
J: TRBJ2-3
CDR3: CASSPLRDAVADTQYF
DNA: TGTGCCAGCAGCCCGCTCCGGGACGCAGTCGCAGATACGCAGTATTTT

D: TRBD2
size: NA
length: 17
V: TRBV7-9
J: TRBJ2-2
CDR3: CASSFTPKAGATGELFF
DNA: TGTGCCAGCAGCTTCACCCCTAAAGCGGGGGCGACCGGGGAGCTGTTTTTT

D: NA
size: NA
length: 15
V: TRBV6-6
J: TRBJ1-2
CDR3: CASFSSGPTAHGYTF
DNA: TGTGCCAGCTTTTCCTCGGGACCCACTGCCCATGGCTACACCTTC

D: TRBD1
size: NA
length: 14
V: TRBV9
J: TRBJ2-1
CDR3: CASSVGQEYNEQFF
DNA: TGTGCCAGCAGCGTGGGACAGGAATACAATGAGCAGTTCTTC

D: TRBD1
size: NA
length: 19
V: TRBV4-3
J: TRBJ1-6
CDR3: CASSQDPWVLDRGYSPLHF
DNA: TGCGCCAGCAGCCAAGATCCTTGGGTCCTCGACAGGGGATATTCACCCCTCCACTTT

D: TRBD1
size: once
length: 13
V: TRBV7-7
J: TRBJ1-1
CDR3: CASSLNRGDEAFF
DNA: TGTGCCAGCAGCTTAAACAGGGGGGACGAAGCTTTCTTT

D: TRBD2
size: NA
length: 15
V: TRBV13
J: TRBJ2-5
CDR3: CASSLTSGGQETQYF
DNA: TGTGCCAGCAGCTTAACTAGCGGGGGTCAAGAGACCCAGTACTTC

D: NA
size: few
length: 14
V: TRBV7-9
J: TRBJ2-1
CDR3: CASIPPGHYNEQFF
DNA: TGTGCCAGCATCCCCCCGGGACACTACAATGAGCAGTTCTTC

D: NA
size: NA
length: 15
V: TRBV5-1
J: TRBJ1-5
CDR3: CASSPITGSNQPQHF
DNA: TGCGCCAGCAGCCCGATCACAGGTAGCAATCAGCCCCAGCATTTT

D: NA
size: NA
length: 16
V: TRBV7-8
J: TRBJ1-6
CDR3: CASSERVGRTYSPLHF
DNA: TGTGCCAGCAGCGAAAGGGTAGGGCGGACCTATTCACCCCTCCACTTT

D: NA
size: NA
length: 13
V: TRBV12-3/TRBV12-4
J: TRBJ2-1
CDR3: CASTTLRYGEQFF
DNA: TGTGCCAGCACCACCCTCCGGTACGGAGAGCAGTTCTTC

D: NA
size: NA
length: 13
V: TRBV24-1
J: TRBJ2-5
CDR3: CATASLWGETQYF
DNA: TGTGCCACCGCCTCCTTGTGGGGAGAGACCCAGTACTTC

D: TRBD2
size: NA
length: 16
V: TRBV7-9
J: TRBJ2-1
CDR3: CASSPYYGGSNNEQFF
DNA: TGTGCCAGCAGCCCCTACTATGGCGGGAGTAACAATGAGCAGTTCTTC

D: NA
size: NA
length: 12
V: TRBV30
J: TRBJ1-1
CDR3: CAWNRVNTEAFF
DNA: TGTGCCTGGAACAGGGTGAACACTGAAGCTTTCTTT

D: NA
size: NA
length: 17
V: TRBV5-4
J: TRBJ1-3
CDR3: CASSSSPGANPGNTIYF
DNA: TGTGCCAGCAGCTCATCCCCGGGGGCCAATCCTGGAAACACCATATATTTT

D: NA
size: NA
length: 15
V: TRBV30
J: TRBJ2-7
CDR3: CAWSVDLIDAYEQYF
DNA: TGTGCCTGGAGTGTTGACCTAATCGATGCCTACGAGCAGTACTTC